The rows below give T cell receptor beta chains drawn from one sample of a study of human T cells and chemical hapten exposure. TCRdb ran MiXCR on the RACE reads and lists one entry per CDR3 protein. The repertoire holds about 90,000 distinct CDR3 sequences, with about 9% as singletons. The input for sequencing was whole blood, taken in connection with sensitization to the hapten diphenylcyclopropenone (DPC). The receptors come from a man between 35 and 55 years old with alopecia areata. Some clones in this sample may be carry-over from other donors' samples. The CDR3 runs from the conserved cysteine through the conserved F or W. The D gene is left open where the match is weak. The listing skips clone size in some rows; elsewhere it reads once, few, many or a size class.

D,J,V,size,DNA,CDR3
.,TRBJ2-4,TRBV30,many,TGTGCCTGGAGTGTAGCAGGGGCAAACATTCAGTACTTC,CAWSVAGANIQYF
.,TRBJ1-4,TRBV29-1,many,TGCAGCGCGGGACGGTCCGGGACCACTAATGAAAAACTGTTTTTT,CSAGRSGTTNEKLFF
.,TRBJ2-5,TRBV7-2,.,TGTGCCAGCAGCTTTGCAGGAGCGGAGACCCAGTACTTC,CASSFAGAETQYF
TRBD1,TRBJ1-2,TRBV15,few,TGTGCCACCAGCTCTCCCGGGACAGGACCCATTAACTATGGCTACACCTTC,CATSSPGTGPINYGYTF
TRBD1,TRBJ2-2,TRBV27,many,TGTGCCAGCAGCCCAGCGACAGGGGTGATCGGGGAGCTGTTTTTT,CASSPATGVIGELFF
.,TRBJ1-3,TRBV7-2,few,TGTGCCAGCAGCTTAGAACGTCGCTCTGGAAACACCATATATTTT,CASSLERRSGNTIYF
TRBD2,TRBJ2-3,TRBV12-3/TRBV12-4,few,TGTGCCAGCAGTCAAGGACTAGCTGCGCAGTATTTT,CASSQGLAAQYF
.,TRBJ2-3,TRBV10-3,few,TGTGCCATCAGTACCACAGATACGCAGTATTTT,CAISTTDTQYF
.,TRBJ2-1,TRBV29-1,.,TGCAGCGTTGGCGGCGGTAATGAGCAGTTCTTC,CSVGGGNEQFF
.,TRBJ1-5,TRBV10-3,many,TGTGCCATCAGTGAGAGCAATCAGCCCCAGCATTTT,CAISESNQPQHF
.,TRBJ2-1,TRBV7-6,.,TGTGCCAGCAGCCTCGACTCAGTGGGATACAATGAGCAGTTCTTC,CASSLDSVGYNEQFF
.,TRBJ2-3,TRBV5-1,many,TGCGCCAGCAGCCCAGCGGAACCCCGCACAGATACGCAGTATTTT,CASSPAEPRTDTQYF
.,TRBJ2-3,TRBV7-2,many,TGTGCCAGCAGACCGTTTGCGGGCCTAGATACGCAGTATTTT,CASRPFAGLDTQYF
TRBD2,TRBJ2-5,TRBV9,few,TGTGCCAGCACGGCAGGGACTAGCGGAAAAGAGACCCAGTACTTC,CASTAGTSGKETQYF
.,TRBJ2-1,TRBV5-6,few,TGTGCCAGCAGCCGAGCTGGATACAATGAGCAGTTCTTC,CASSRAGYNEQFF
TRBD2,TRBJ2-3,TRBV4-1,.,TGCGCCAGCAGCCAAGATCTTCTAGCGGGAGTGGCAGATACGCAGTATTTT,CASSQDLLAGVADTQYF